This T cell receptor (beta chain) was captured in a study of T-cell memory formation after mild COVID-19. This CDR3 has 15 residues. Deletions cut 0 bases from V and 5 bases from J, with 14 bases between. CDR1 is LGHNA, CDR2 YSLEER, per germline. A few counts support this clonotype. Via MiXCR, TCRdb re-called the 5' RACE reads, giving one row per CDR3 protein. The sample shows 90,000 to 120,000 distinct CDR3 sequences, about 18% of them seen only once. This TCR was recovered from a man between 18 and 29 years old who had mild COVID-19 (a few samples of this study predate the infection). Cell type and time point are not known. This rearrangement joins TRBV4-3 to TRBJ2-7; either TRBD1 or TRBD2 may supply D (5 bases each). Sequenced input: PBMCs or a T cell subset sorted from them (not recorded which). DNA for the CDR3: TGCGCCAGCAGCCAAGATCAGAGGGGAAGGGACGAGCAGTACTTC. Protein product: CASSQDQRGRDEQYF.